Here is one T cell receptor (beta chain) with its context. Its antigen is not known. Germline CDR1 reads SEHNR; CDR2 reads FQNEAQ (reference sequence). V dropped 6 bases and J dropped 9; count of bases not matched to a gene: 8. The CDR3 sequence is 14 residues long. 13 Jbeta primers and 60 Vbeta primers were used for the PCR. Clones were read by immunoSEQ multiplex PCR, and TCRdb kept only the in-frame ones, dropping some. The table records some 190,000 clones, about 79% of them present only once. These data belong to a study of cytomegalovirus exposure and HLA in healthy donors. The study's findings and limits: Reportedly, HLA-A and HLA-B alleles of most subjects were accurately predicted from TCR beta. V- and J-gene trimming in TCR beta was tied to a missense DCLRE1C variant by an analysis performed later. A previous analysis found most TCR beta V segments productive roughly 90% or roughly 30% of the time. The only immune exposure information that was available was CMV serostatus.

The sequencing sample was made of PBMCs. The chain joins TRBV7-9 to TRBJ1-4; TRBD1 matches 9 bases. The sequence came from a man in his late teens or twenties in good health and CMV-seronegative. CDR3 in DNA: TGTGCCAGCAGAAACAGGGGGCCGCCCAAAAAACTGTTTTTT. Translated, it gives CASRNRGPPKKLFF.